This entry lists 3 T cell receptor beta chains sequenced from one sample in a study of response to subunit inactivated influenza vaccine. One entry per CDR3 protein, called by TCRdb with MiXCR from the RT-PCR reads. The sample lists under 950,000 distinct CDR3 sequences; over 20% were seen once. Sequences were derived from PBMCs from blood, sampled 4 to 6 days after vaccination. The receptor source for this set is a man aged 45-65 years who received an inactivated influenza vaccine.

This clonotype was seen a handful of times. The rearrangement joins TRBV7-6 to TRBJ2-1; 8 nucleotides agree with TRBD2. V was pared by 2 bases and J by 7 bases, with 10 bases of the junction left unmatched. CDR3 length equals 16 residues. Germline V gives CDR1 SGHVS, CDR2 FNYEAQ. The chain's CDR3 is CASSLKISGSWNEQFF. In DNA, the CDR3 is TGTGCCAGCAGCTTAAAAATAAGCGGGAGCTGGAATGAGCAGTTCTTC. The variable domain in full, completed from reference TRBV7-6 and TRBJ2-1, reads GAGVSQSPRYKVTKRGQDVALRCDPISGHVSLYWYRQALGQGPEFLTYFNYEAQQDKSGLPNDRFSAERPEGSISTLTIQRTEQRDSAMYRCASSLKISGSWNEQFFGPGTRLTVL.

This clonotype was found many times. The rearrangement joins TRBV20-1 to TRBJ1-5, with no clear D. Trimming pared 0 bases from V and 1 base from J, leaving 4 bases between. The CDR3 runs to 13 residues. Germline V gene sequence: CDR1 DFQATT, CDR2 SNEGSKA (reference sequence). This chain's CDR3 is CSARDTSNQPQHF. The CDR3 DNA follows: TGCAGTGCTAGAGATACGAGCAATCAGCCCCAGCATTTT.

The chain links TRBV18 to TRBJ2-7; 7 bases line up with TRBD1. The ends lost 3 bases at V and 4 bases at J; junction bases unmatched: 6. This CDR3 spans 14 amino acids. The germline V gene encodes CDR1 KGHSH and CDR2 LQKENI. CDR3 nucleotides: TGTGCCAGCTCACCTTATGACAGGGATTACGAGCAGTACTTC. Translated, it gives CASSPYDRDYEQYF. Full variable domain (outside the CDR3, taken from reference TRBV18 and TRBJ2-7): NAGVMQNPRHLVRRRGQEARLRCSPMKGHSHVYWYRQLPEEGLKFMVYLQKENIIDESGMPKERFSAEFPKEGPSILRIQQVVRGDSAAYFCASSPYDRDYEQYFGPGTRLTVT.